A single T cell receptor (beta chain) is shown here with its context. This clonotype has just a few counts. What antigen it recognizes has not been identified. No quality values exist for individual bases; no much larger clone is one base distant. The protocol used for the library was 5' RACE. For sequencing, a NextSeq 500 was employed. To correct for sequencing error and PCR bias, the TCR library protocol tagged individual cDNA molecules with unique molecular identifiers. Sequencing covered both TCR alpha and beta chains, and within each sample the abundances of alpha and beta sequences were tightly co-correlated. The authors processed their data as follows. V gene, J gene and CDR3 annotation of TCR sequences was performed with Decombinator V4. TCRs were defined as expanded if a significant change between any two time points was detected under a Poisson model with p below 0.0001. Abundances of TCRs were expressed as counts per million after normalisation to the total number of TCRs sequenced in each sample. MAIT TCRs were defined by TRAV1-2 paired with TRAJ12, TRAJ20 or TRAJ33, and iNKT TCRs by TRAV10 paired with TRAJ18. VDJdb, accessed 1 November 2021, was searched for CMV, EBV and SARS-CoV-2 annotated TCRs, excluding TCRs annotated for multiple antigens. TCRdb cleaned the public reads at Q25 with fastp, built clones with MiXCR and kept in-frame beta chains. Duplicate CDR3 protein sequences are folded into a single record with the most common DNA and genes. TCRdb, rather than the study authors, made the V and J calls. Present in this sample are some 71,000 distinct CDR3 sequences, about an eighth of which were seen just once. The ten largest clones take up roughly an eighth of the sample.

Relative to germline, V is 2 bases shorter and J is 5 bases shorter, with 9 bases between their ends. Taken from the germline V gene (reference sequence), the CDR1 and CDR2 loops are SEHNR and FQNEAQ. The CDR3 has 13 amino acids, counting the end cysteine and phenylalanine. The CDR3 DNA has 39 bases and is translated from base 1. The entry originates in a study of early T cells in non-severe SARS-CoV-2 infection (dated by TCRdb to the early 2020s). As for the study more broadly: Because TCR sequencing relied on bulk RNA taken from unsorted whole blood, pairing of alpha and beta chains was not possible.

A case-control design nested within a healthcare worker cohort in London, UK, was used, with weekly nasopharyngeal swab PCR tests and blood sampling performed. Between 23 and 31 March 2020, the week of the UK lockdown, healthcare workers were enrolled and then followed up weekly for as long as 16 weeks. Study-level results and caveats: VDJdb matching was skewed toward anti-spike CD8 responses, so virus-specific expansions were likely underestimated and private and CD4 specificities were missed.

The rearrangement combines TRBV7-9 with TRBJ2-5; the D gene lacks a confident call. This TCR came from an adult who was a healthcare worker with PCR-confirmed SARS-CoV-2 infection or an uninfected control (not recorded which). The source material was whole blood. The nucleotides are TGTGCCAGCAGCTTATCAGTTCTGGAGACCCAGTACTTC. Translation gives CASSLSVLETQYF.